These 14 T cell receptor beta chains were sequenced from one sample in a study of beta chain features in type 1 diabetes. Every bit of the isolated RNA underwent reverse transcription, so sequencing read expressed TCRB transcripts. Clones were read by immunoSEQ multiplex PCR, and TCRdb kept only the in-frame ones, dropping some. Altogether hundreds of thousands of clones are present, more than 65% being singletons, with the ten largest covering approximately 0.053%. The sequenced sample was naive CD4+ T cells from blood. The receptors come from a man aged 30 to 45 in good health.

J is TRBJ2-6 and V is TRBV5-1; D remains unclear. The germline V gene encodes CDR1 SGHRS and CDR2 YFSETQ. The CDR3 sequence is 16 residues long. Trimming cost V 3 bases and J 0 bases, with 10 bases left between them. CDR3 sequence (DNA): TGCGCCAGCAGCTACTTCGGAGTCTCTGGGGCCAACGTCCTGACTTTC. As protein: CASSYFGVSGANVLTF.

A few counts support this clone. This chain links TRBV29-1 with TRBJ2-2; D call uncertain. In germline, CDR1 is SQVTM, CDR2 ANQGSEA. V lost 4 bases and J 6 bases, leaving 6 bases between the germline ends. CDR3 size: 11 residues. The CDR3 DNA is TGCAGCGTTGCAGATCCCGGGGAGCTGTTTTTT. Translated, it gives CSVADPGELFF.

The rearrangement joins TRBV7-2 to TRBJ2-1, with 9 bases fitting TRBD1. The CDR3 length is 12 residues. The germline gives CDR1 SGHTA, CDR2 FQGNSA. The V gene end was trimmed by 5 bases and the J gene end by 15 bases; junction bases not matched to a gene: 8. The CDR3 DNA reads TGTGCCAGCAGCGGACAGGGGCCCCCTCCGTTCTTC. Its protein is CASSGQGPPPFF.

This clone was picked up a small number of times. This chain links TRBV6-1 with TRBJ2-7, with 7 positions matching TRBD1. The CDR3 is made up of 15 amino acids. The J segment lost 5 bases and the V segment lost 4 bases, leaving 11 bases of the junction unmatched. Germline CDR1 reads MNHNS; CDR2 reads SASEGT. The CDR3 loop is CASSGQGNGRNEQYF. The CDR3 nucleotides are TGTGCCAGCAGTGGACAGGGCAATGGGAGAAACGAGCAGTACTTC.

V is TRBV18 and J is TRBJ2-6; the D is unclear. Germline V lookup: CDR1 KGHSH, CDR2 LQKENI. V was cut by 4 bases and J by 4 bases, with 11 bases left in between. The CDR3 is made up of 15 amino acids. CDR3 in DNA: TGTGCCAGCTCACTCGACGGGCTGGGGGCCAACGTCCTGACTTTC. Translation gives CASSLDGLGANVLTF.

The chain carries TRBV5-4 and TRBJ2-1; 10 bases match TRBD2. Germline CDR1 SGHNT, CDR2 YYREEE (reference sequence). The CDR3 is 15 residues long. V trimming: 0 bases; J trimming: 8 bases; junction bases outside the gene matches: 5. The CDR3 region is CASSLALAGTDEQFF. CDR3 coding DNA: TGTGCCAGCAGCTTGGCACTAGCGGGGACCGATGAGCAGTTCTTC.

This sequence joins TRBV28 and TRBJ2-5; 8 bases are a match to TRBD2. The CDR3 extends over 15 amino acids. V gave up 1 base and J gave up 5 bases; unmatched junction bases: 6. Germline V gene sequence: CDR1 MDHEN, CDR2 SYDVKM. CDR3 in amino acids: CASSLSAGGVETQYF. In DNA, the CDR3 is TGTGCCAGCAGTTTATCGGCGGGAGGAGTGGAGACCCAGTACTTC.

The chain joins TRBV5-1 to TRBJ2-1, with 7 bases matching TRBD2. The CDR3 totals 17 residues. CDR1 is SGHRS and CDR2 is YFSETQ in the germline V gene. Trimming cost V 2 bases and J 0 bases; bases outside gene matches: 8. CDR3 bases: TGCGCCAGCAGCTTACCACGTGGCGGGAGCTCCTACAATGAGCAGTTCTTC. It translates to CASSLPRGGSSYNEQFF.

The J gene is TRBJ2-1, the V gene TRBV6-5, with D unresolved. The CDR3 has 11 amino acids. From germline, CDR1 is MNHEY and CDR2 SVGAGI. V was clipped by 4 bases and J by 10 bases, with 8 bases between them. As DNA, the CDR3 is TGTGCCAGCAGTTTCGATGGGGAGCAGTTCTTC. Its translation: CASSFDGEQFF.

The chain joins TRBV27 to TRBJ2-7, with 8 bases that match TRBD2. Germline values: CDR1 MNHEY, CDR2 SMNVEV (reference sequence). This CDR3 region has 17 residues. The V gene end was trimmed by 6 bases and the J gene end by 6 bases; junction bases not matched to a gene: 19. This chain's CDR3 is CASSNPSVGGRPLEQYF. In nucleotides, the CDR3 is TGTGCCAGCAGCAATCCATCGGTGGGCGGGAGGCCCCTCGAGCAGTACTTC.

This clone was recorded a few times. This CDR3 is CASSHLGQWNTEAFF. DNA for the CDR3: TGTGCCAGCAGCCATCTGGGACAGTGGAACACTGAAGCTTTCTTT. The chain carries TRBV14 and TRBJ1-1, with 7 bases matching TRBD1. Trimming cost V 3 bases and J 1 base; bases outside gene matches: 5. The germline gives CDR1 SGHDN, CDR2 FVKESK. This CDR3 comprises 15 residues.

The chain employs TRBV14 and TRBJ2-1; possibly TRBD1 for D (5 bases). The CDR3 has 15 residues. The V gene's germline CDR1 is SGHDN and CDR2 FVKESK. V was trimmed by 4 bases and J by 0 bases, leaving 10 bases between them. CDR3 nucleotide sequence: TGTGCCAGCAGCCCGGACATAAGCTCCTACAATGAGCAGTTCTTC. This codes for CASSPDISSYNEQFF.

This clone turned up a few times. This chain uses TRBV25-1 with TRBJ2-1; D is unresolved. Looked up from germline, CDR1 is MGHDK and CDR2 is SYGVNS. The CDR3 length is 14 residues. V gave up 1 base and J gave up 7 bases, with 11 bases separating them. Here the CDR3 reads CASSESRSSNEQFF. The CDR3, as DNA: TGTGCCAGCAGTGAATCGCGAAGCTCGAATGAGCAGTTCTTC.

The chain uses TRBV29-1 and TRBJ2-5; possibly TRBD1 for D (5 bases). The CDR3 is made up of 12 amino acids. Germline CDR1 and CDR2: SQVTM and ANQGSEA. The V end was cut by 2 bases, the J end by 5 bases, with 9 bases between. The chain's CDR3 is CSVEQQGETQYF. As DNA, the CDR3 is TGCAGCGTTGAACAGCAGGGCGAGACCCAGTACTTC.